The text below deals with one TCR beta chain. The antigen it recognizes is unknown. Per-base qualities were not stored, and no clone one base away is much larger. To sequence the TCRbeta CDR3 region, genomic DNA was isolated from the sorted cells. The immunoSEQ Assay was used for sequencing of TCRbeta CDR3 regions. TCRdb obtained this table from immuneACCESS and retained in-frame rearrangements with V and J assigned. These tables miss some clones; where compared with another copy, unresolved V genes account for less than half of the shortfall, and the remainder is unexplained. Counted in this sample were about 58,000 clones; approximately 87% of them appeared once. 3% to 3.5% of the sample lies in the top ten. The record originates from a study of OX40 agonist ivuxolimab in advanced cancers. With respect to the entire study: The costimulatory receptor OX40 (CD134) was targeted by ivuxolimab, a fully human IgG2 agonistic monoclonal antibody. Peripheral TCRbeta sequencing aimed to test whether ivuxolimab altered TCR sequence diversity and caused clonal T-cell expansion. Of the approximately 50 dose-escalation patients, hepatocellular carcinoma was present in some 19, melanoma in approximately 15, renal cell carcinoma in 9 and head and neck cancer in 9. A male proportion of roughly 80% and a mean age of about 60 years, ranging from about 20 to 85, were recorded for the dose-escalation cohort. Partial responses occurred in three dose-escalation patients, of whom one had hepatocellular carcinoma and two had cutaneous melanoma. Intravenous ivuxolimab was administered to patients every 2 weeks at six dose levels: 0.01, 0.1, 0.3, 1.5, 3 and 10 mg/kg. Prior anti-PD-1, anti-PD-L1 or anti-CTLA-4 therapy was permitted, and checkpoint inhibitors had been received by about 37% of dose-escalation patients. The paper describes the monotherapy dose-escalation part (N of about 55 patients) of the phase I trial of ivuxolimab.

Taken from the germline V gene, the CDR1 and CDR2 loops are SNHLY and FYNNEI. V is cut by 6 bases and J by 5 bases, and the space between the germline ends is 14 bases. Measured from the cysteine to the phenylalanine, the CDR3 is 14 residues long. Just the 42-base CDR3 DNA is kept, in frame starting at base 1. Results and caveats for the whole study, not just this receptor: At doses of 0.1 to 3.0 mg/kg, clonal expansion of both CD4+ and CD8+ blood T cells was observed from baseline to week 6. In partial responders in the 0.1-3.0 mg/kg groups, normalized peripheral clonal expansion was found to be among the lowest, especially among CD8+ T cells. Low levels of normalized T-cell clonal expansion were also shown by some nonresponding patients. Which antigens the clonally expanded peripheral T cells were specific for was not determined. After ivuxolimab, more expanded clones were found on average in CD8+ T cells than in CD4+ T cells.

The trial excluded patients who had a history of autoimmune disease or were on systemic immunosuppression. In every dose cohort, peripheral blood was drawn for TCR sequencing at baseline, cycle 4 day 1, and cycle 7 day 1. Samples came from an open-label, multicenter, first-in-human phase I dose-escalation trial of ivuxolimab. Adults with locally advanced or metastatic melanoma, renal cell, hepatocellular, or head and neck squamous cell carcinoma were enrolled in the trial. Before TCR sequencing, CD4+ T cells and CD8+ T cells from peripheral blood were sorted into separate populations. The sequence was collected from an adult with an advanced solid tumor such as melanoma, head and neck, liver or kidney cancer. The rearranged segments are TRBV2 and TRBJ1-5; a weak D assignment points to TRBD1 (6 bases agree). This specimen was CD4+ or CD8+ T cells sorted from blood, taken in a trial of the OX40 agonist ivuxolimab. DNA sequence: TGTGCCAGCAGCGCACGTGGGGGCCATCAGCCCCAGCATTTT. This encodes CASSARGGHQPQHF.